What follows is one T cell receptor (beta chain) and its context. Its specificity is unknown. This entry is derived from a study of T cell repertoires in cytomegalovirus infection. As for the study in general: Recently identified HLA-C-restricted and well-studied HLA-B-restricted CMV epitopes were used. Matching HLA type and CMV infection were both indicated by public TCR beta signatures. Study-wide findings and caveats: Identification of carriers of CMV plus the relevant HLA was achieved through cumulative public TCR beta family frequency. What dominated the ex vivo response were HLA-C-restricted CMV-specific TCR beta clonotypes.

Via MiXCR, TCRdb re-called the reads, giving one row per CDR3 protein. Among about 740,000 distinct CDR3 sequences, 30% to 35% were seen once, and the ten largest hold 15% to 20%. The sequence was collected from a human donor in good health (CMV status not recorded). Some clones in this sample may be carry-over from other donors' samples. Sequenced material: cultured PBMCs, taken from culture after CMV antigen stimulation.

Written as DNA, the CDR3 is TGTGCCAGCAGCTTATTTCGTTTTTTTGGTGAGCAGTTCTTC. It translates to CASSLFRFFGEQFF. This chain links TRBV11-2 with TRBJ2-1; D is unclear. V was cut by 2 bases and J by 9 bases, with 14 bases left in between. Germline assignment: CDR1 SGHAT and CDR2 FQNNGV. CDR3 size: 14 residues.